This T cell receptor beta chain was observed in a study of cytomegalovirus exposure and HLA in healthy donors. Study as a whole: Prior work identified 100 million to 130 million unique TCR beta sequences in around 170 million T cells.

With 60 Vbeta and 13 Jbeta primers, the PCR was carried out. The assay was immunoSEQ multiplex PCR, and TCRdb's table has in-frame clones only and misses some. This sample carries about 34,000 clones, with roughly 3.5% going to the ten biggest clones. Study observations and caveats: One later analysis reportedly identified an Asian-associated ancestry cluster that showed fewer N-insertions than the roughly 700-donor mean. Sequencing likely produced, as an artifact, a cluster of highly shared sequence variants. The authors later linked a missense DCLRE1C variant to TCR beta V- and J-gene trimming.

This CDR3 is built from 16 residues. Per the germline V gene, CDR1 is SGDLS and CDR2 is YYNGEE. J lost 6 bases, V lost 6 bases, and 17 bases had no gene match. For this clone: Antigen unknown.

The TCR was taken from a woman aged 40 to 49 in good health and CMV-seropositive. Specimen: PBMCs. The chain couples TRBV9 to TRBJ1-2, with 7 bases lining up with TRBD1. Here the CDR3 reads CASNREGGGRVDGYTF. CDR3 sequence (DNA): TGTGCCAGCAACCGTGAAGGAGGGGGCAGGGTGGATGGCTACACCTTC.